Listed here is a single T cell receptor beta chain. The method was immunoSEQ multiplex PCR; TCRdb's version includes in-frame clones alone and lacks a portion of them. The sample holds 400,000 to 450,000 clones, about 91% seen once. The data originate from a study of blood T cell repertoires in COVID-19. As for the study in general: Researchers got acute and convalescent COVID-19 samples from the United States, Italy and Spain.

This CDR3 is built from 17 residues. The V gene's germline CDR1 is SGDLS and CDR2 YYNGEE. V dropped 3 bases and J dropped 2; count of bases not matched to a gene: 10. The chain has TRBV9 and TRBJ2-3, with 9 bases aligning to TRBD1. The sample taken for sequencing was peripheral blood. The source of this sequence is a woman aged 50 to 60 with COVID-19, enrolled during active disease. The CDR3 nucleotides are TGTGCCAGCAGCGATAGATCCGGGACAGGGCTCACAGATACGCAGTATTTT. This sequence encodes CASSDRSGTGLTDTQYF.